The source of this TCR beta chain is a study of cytomegalovirus exposure and HLA in healthy donors. Study results and caveats: Cytomegalovirus-associated TCR beta chains were listed, numbering some 150.

This CDR3 has 16 residues. This clone was counted once. Its antigen is unknown. PCR was performed using 60 Vbeta and 13 Jbeta primers. Sequencing was performed with immunoSEQ multiplex PCR; in TCRdb, only in-frame clones are kept and a portion is missing. The data show about 98,000 clones, roughly 77% seen once. The V and J genes are TRBV21-1 and TRBJ1-5; the table gives TRBD1 as D, unverified against the DNA. TRBV21-1 is labeled a pseudogene. Sequenced material: PBMCs. The clonotype originates from a man aged 35-49 years in good health and CMV-seronegative. CDR3 sequence (DNA): TGTGCCAGCAGCCACCGGTACAGGGTCCGCAATCAGCCCCAGCATTTT. Protein sequence: CASSHRYRVRNQPQHF.